The 10 T cell receptor beta chains presented below share a single source sample, sequenced in a study of cytomegalovirus exposure and HLA in healthy donors. Primers: 60 Vbeta forward and 13 Jbeta reverse. Sequencing used immunoSEQ multiplex PCR; TCRdb keeps in-frame clones, though not all of them. Among about 140,000 clones listed, approximately 84% were seen once. Sequencing used PBMCs. The receptors were gathered from a man aged 25-45 years in good health and CMV-seropositive.

CDR3 region: CASSRLSRAGSYEQYF. Written as DNA, the CDR3 is TGCGCCAGCAGCCGATTAAGCCGGGCAGGGTCCTACGAGCAGTACTTC. The chain recombines TRBV4-1 with TRBJ2-7; TRBD1 is a possible D gene (5 bases). The length of the CDR3 is 16 residues. Germline V lookup: CDR1 MGHRA, CDR2 YSYEKL. V lost 4 bases to trimming and J lost 1 base, with 17 bases between them.

The chain employs TRBV21-1 and TRBJ2-7; the table's TRBD1 call for D was not verified on the DNA. TRBV21-1 is a pseudogene segment. The CDR3 is made up of 12 amino acids. In DNA, the CDR3 is TGTGCCAGCAGCAACACAGCCTACGAGCAGTACTTC. Protein product: CASSNTAYEQYF.

The V gene is TRBV7-8, the J gene TRBJ2-7; D ambiguous. The V end was cut by 0 bases, the J end by 7 bases, with 10 bases between. The CDR3 extends over 13 amino acids. Looked up from germline, CDR1 is SGHVS and CDR2 is FQNEAQ. DNA of the CDR3: TGTGCCAGCAGCTTAGCTCCCAGTATGGAGCAGTACTTC. As protein: CASSLAPSMEQYF.

The V call is TRBV7-3, the J call TRBJ2-2; D may be TRBD1 (6 bases). CDR3 length: 15 residues. Germline-derived CDR1 and CDR2 are SGHTA and FQGTGA. Trimming removed 0 bases from V and 6 bases from J, with 11 bases in between. The CDR3: CASSLTSTGPGELFF. The CDR3 DNA follows: TGTGCCAGCAGCTTAACGTCAACAGGGCCCGGGGAGCTGTTTTTT.

CDR3 loop: CSVGGTSGVGNEQFF. In DNA, the CDR3 is TGCAGCGTCGGGGGGACTAGCGGGGTTGGGAATGAGCAGTTCTTC. The chain combines TRBV29-1 with TRBJ2-1; TRBD2 agrees at 13 bases. The CDR3 has 15 residues. Germline trimming cut 6 bases from V and 7 bases from J; bases unmatched to any gene: 9. The germline gives CDR1 SQVTM, CDR2 ANQGSEA.

V gene TRBV5-1 combines with J gene TRBJ2-5; D not certain. The J call may be mistaken, given a closer DNA end match to TRBJ2-7. The V gene's germline CDR1 is SGHRS and CDR2 YFSETQ. The CDR3 is 11 amino acids. The CDR3: CASSFGREQYF. The CDR3 DNA is TGCGCCAGCAGCTTTGGTCGCGAGCAGTACTTC.

The chain is built from TRBV28 and TRBJ2-3; D unclear. Deletions cut 4 bases from V and 1 base from J, with 9 bases between. Germline loops: CDR1 MDHEN, CDR2 SYDVKM. The CDR3 covers 14 residues. The CDR3 region has the DNA TGTGCCAGCAGTTCTGGTGGAGGCACAGATACGCAGTATTTT. It yields the protein CASSSGGGTDTQYF.

The chain couples TRBV7-9 to TRBJ2-2, with D uncertain. Germline lookup yields CDR1 SEHNR and CDR2 FQNEAQ (reference sequence). Trimming took 4 bases from V and 5 from J, leaving 5 bases between them. This CDR3 contains 12 residues. This CDR3 is CASSSLTGELFF. In nucleotides, the CDR3 is TGTGCCAGCAGCTCCCTGACCGGGGAGCTGTTTTTT.

The sample holds a few counts of this clone. The chain links TRBV19 to TRBJ1-5; 8 bases map to TRBD1. V shed 6 bases, J shed 6 bases, and the junction held 7 bases outside the gene matches. This CDR3 has 14 amino acids. Germline CDR1 and CDR2: LNHDA and SQIVND (reference sequence). The CDR3 region has the DNA TGTGCCAGTAGGGACAGGGAGGAGAGTCAGCCCCAGCATTTT. Its protein product is CASRDREESQPQHF.

The rearrangement links TRBV5-8 to TRBJ2-1, with D perhaps matching TRBD2 (9 bases). This CDR3 contains 19 residues. V was cut by 10 bases and J by 2 bases, with 31 bases left in between. Germline V gene data show CDR1 as SGHTS and CDR2 as YDEGEE. Here the CDR3 DNA reads TGTGCCGTATTCGGAGGGGACAGGCCGACTAGCGGTCCCTACAATGAGCAGTTCTTC. This encodes CAVFGGDRPTSGPYNEQFF.